Listed below are T cell receptor beta chains from one sample, sequenced in a study of cytomegalovirus exposure and HLA in healthy donors. This table comes from immunoSEQ multiplex PCR, and its TCRdb copy is limited to in-frame clones, with some not included. This sample has under 150,000 clones, with 60% to 85% found just once. The source material was PBMCs. These TCRs come from a man aged 35-49 years in good health and CMV-seropositive. Both conserved end residues are part of each CDR3. The order of the fields is J gene, V gene, clone size, D gene, CDR3 DNA, CDR3 protein. D genes are given only for firm matches. Rows give clone size only sometimes, using once, few, many, or a class for an expanded clone.

>TRBJ2-7|TRBV5-6|NA|TRBD1
TGTGCCAGCAGCAGCGACAGGGGACGAGAGCAGTACTTC
CASSSDRGREQYF
>TRBJ2-1|TRBV7-8|NA|NA
TGTGCCAGCAGCGCGGAGGGAAGCTCCTACAATGAGCAGTTCTTC
CASSAEGSSYNEQFF
>TRBJ1-5|TRBV6-1|NA|NA
TGTGCCAGCAGATCAGGGAGCAATCAGCCCCAGCATTTT
CASRSGSNQPQHF
>TRBJ1-2|TRBV6-5|NA|NA
TGTGCCAGCAGATCCGGACAGCGCGACTATGGCTACACCTTC
CASRSGQRDYGYTF
>TRBJ1-5|TRBV6-6|once|TRBD1
TGTGCCAGCAACCGGGACAGGGGGCGGGGGCAGCCCCAGCATTTT
CASNRDRGRGQPQHF
>TRBJ1-1|TRBV7-3|few|TRBD1
TGTGCCAGCAGCTTAAAAGGCAGGGGGGTCGCTGAAGCTTTCTTT
CASSLKGRGVAEAFF
>TRBJ2-7|TRBV7-9|few|TRBD2
TGTGCCAGCAGTAGCGGGAGGGTTTCCGAGCAGTACTTC
CASSSGRVSEQYF
>TRBJ2-1|TRBV29-1|NA|TRBD2
TGCAGCGTTGCGGCTAGCGGGAGCGGTGAGCAGTTCTTC
CSVAASGSGEQFF
>TRBJ1-1|TRBV19|once|NA
TGTGCCAGTAGTTCATGGAGAGGAGGCACTGAAGCTTTCTTT
CASSSWRGGTEAFF
>TRBJ2-5|TRBV10-1|NA|NA
TGCGCCAGCAGTGAGTCGGGTAGGGAGTGGGAGACCCAGTACTTC
CASSESGREWETQYF
>TRBJ2-7|TRBV18|NA|TRBD2
TGTGCCAGCTCACAAAGCTGGACTAGTTTGGAGCAGTACTTC
CASSQSWTSLEQYF
>TRBJ1-1|TRBV6-5|NA|TRBD1
TGTGCCAGCAGTTACTCGCGACAGGGGGCGTCTGAAGCTTTCTTT
CASSYSRQGASEAFF
>TRBJ1-5|TRBV19|NA|NA
TGTGCCAGTAGTATCGGACTGACAGGTTACAATCAGCCCCAGCATTTT
CASSIGLTGYNQPQHF
>TRBJ2-3|TRBV19|NA|NA
TGTGCCAGTAGAACGGACAGAGCCCCAGATACGCAGTATTTT
CASRTDRAPDTQYF
>TRBJ2-1|TRBV7-2|once|NA
TGTGCCAGCAGCCCCAGGGCTTACAATGAGCAGTTCTTC
CASSPRAYNEQFF
>TRBJ1-2|TRBV28|NA|TRBD1
TGTGCCAGCAGTTTTATCGGGGGACAGAGCGGTGGCTATGGCTACACCTTC
CASSFIGGQSGGYGYTF
>TRBJ1-1|TRBV6-5|NA|TRBD1
TGTGCCAGCAGTACCCTGGACAGGGCTACTGAAGCTTTCTTT
CASSTLDRATEAFF
>TRBJ2-7|TRBV9|NA|TRBD2
TGTGCCAGCAGCGTAGTGGCTAGCGGGAGCTACGAGCAGTACTTC
CASSVVASGSYEQYF
>TRBJ1-6|TRBV9|NA|NA
TGTGCCAGCAGCGTAGACCACGGGGACTATAATTCACCCCTCCACTTT
CASSVDHGDYNSPLHF
>TRBJ2-7|TRBV19|few|NA
TGTGCCAGTATGGACTACTACAACGAGCAGTACTTC
CASMDYYNEQYF
>TRBJ1-3|TRBV6-5|once|NA
TGTGCCAGCAGTTACTCTTACAGAAGCTCTGGAAACACCATATATTTT
CASSYSYRSSGNTIYF
>TRBJ1-5|TRBV4-2|NA|NA
TGTGCCAGCAGCCAGACCCAGGGGAGCAATCAGCCCCAGCATTTT
CASSQTQGSNQPQHF